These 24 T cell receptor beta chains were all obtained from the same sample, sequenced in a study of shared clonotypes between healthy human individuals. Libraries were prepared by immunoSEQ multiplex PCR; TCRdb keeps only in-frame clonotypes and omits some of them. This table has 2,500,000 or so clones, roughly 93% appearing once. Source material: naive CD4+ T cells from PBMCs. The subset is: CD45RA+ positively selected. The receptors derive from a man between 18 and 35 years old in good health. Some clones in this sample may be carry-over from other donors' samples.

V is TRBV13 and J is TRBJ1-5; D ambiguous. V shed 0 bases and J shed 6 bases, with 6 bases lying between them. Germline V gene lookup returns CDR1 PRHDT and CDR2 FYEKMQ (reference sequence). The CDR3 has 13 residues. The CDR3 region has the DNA TGTGCCAGCAGCTTAGGACGAAGTCAGCCCCAGCATTTT. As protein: CASSLGRSQPQHF.

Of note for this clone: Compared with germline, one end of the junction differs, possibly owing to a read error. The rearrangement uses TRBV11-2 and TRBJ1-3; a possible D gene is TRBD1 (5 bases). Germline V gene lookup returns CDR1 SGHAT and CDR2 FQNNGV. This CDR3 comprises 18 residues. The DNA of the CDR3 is TGTGCCAGCAGACACGGCGGGGGACTTTCGGACTCTGGAAACACCATATGTTTT. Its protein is CASRHGGGLSDSGNTICF.

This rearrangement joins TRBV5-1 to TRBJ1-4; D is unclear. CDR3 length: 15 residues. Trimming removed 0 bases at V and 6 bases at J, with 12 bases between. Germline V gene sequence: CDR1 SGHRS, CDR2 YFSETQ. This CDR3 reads CASSLAPGIDEKLFF. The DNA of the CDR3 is TGCGCCAGCAGCTTGGCCCCAGGCATTGATGAAAAACTGTTTTTT.

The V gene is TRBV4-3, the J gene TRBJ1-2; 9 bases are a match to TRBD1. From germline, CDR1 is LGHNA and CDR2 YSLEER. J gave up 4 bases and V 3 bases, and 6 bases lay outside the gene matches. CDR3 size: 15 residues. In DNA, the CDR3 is TGCGCCAGCAGCCAGGAACAGGGGGCCCCCTATGGCTACACCTTC. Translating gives CASSQEQGAPYGYTF.

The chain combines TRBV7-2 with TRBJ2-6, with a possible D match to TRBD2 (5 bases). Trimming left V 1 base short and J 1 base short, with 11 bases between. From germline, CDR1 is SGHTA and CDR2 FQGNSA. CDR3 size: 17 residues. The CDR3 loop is CASSLVGLKSGANVLTF. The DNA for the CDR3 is TGTGCCAGCAGCTTAGTAGGACTGAAATCTGGGGCCAACGTCCTGACTTTC.

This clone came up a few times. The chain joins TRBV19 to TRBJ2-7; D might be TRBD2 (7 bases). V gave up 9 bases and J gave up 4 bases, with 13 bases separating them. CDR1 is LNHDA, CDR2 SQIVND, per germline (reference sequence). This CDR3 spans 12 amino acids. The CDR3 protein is CASGGQSYEQYF. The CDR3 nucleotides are TGTGCCAGCGGGGGGCAGTCGTACGAGCAGTACTTC.

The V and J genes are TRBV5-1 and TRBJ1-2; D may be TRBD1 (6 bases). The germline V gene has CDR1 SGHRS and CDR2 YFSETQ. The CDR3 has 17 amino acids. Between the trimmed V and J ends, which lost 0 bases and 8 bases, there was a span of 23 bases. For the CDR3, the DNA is TGCGCCAGCAGCTTGGGAGACTCGGGGGCCAGGTCGGGCGGCTACACCTTC. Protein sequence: CASSLGDSGARSGGYTF.

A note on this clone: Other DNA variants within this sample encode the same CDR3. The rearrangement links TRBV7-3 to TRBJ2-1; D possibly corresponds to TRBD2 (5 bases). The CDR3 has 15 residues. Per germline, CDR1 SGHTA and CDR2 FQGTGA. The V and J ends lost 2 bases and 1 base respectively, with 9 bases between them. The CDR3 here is CASSLGRASYNEQFF. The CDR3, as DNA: TGTGCCAGCAGCTTAGGGCGGGCATCCTACAATGAGCAGTTCTTC.

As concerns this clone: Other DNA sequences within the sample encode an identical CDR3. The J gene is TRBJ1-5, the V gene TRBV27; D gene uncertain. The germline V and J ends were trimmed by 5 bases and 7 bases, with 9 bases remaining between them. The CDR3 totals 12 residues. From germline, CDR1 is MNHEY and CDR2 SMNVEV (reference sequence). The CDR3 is CASSPTDQPQHF. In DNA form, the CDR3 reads TGTGCCAGCAGTCCTACCGACCAGCCCCAGCATTTT.

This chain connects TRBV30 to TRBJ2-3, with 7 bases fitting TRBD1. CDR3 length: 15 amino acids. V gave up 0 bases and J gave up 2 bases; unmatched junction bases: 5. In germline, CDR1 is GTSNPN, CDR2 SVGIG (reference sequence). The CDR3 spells CAWSVQGGHTDTQYF. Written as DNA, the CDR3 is TGTGCCTGGAGTGTACAAGGGGGCCACACAGATACGCAGTATTTT.

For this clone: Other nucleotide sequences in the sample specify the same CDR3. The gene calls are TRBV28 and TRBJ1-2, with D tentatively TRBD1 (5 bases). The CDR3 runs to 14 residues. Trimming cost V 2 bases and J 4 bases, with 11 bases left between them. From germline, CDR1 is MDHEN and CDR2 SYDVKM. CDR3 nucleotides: TGTGCCAGCAGTTTAGGGGGGGTTTCCTATGGCTACACCTTC. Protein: CASSLGGVSYGYTF.

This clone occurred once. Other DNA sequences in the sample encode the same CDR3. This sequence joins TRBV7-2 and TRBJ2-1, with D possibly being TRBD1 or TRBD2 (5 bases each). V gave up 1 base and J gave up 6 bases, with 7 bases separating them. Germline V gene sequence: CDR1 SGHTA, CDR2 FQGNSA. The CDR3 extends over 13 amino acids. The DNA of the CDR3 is TGTGCCAGCAGCTTAGAGAGGGGCAATGAGCAGTTCTTC. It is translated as CASSLERGNEQFF. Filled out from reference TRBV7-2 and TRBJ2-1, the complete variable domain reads GAGVSQSPSNKVTEKGKDVELRCDPISGHTALYWYRQSLGQGLEFLIYFQGNSAPDKSGLPSDRFSAERTGGSVSTLTIQRTQQEDSAVYLCASSLERGNEQFFGPGTRLTVL.

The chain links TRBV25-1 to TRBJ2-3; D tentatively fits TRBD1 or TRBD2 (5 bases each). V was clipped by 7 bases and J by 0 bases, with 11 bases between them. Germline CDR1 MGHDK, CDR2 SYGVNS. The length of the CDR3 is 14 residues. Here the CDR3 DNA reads TGTGCCAGCAAGGGGCGGGTTAGCACAGATACGCAGTATTTT. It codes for CASKGRVSTDTQYF.

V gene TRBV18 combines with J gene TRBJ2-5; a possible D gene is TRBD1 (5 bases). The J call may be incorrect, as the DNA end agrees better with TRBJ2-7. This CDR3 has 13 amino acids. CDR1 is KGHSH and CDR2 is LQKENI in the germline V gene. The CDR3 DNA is TGTGCCAGCTCACCACAGGGGCCCTACGAGCAGTACTTC. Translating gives CASSPQGPYEQYF.

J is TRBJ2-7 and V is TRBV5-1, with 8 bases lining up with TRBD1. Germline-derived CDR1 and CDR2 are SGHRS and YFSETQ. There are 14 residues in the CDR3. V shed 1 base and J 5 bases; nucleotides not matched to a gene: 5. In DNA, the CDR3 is TGCGCCAGCAGCTTGTGGACAGGGACCCACGAGCAGTACTTC. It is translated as CASSLWTGTHEQYF. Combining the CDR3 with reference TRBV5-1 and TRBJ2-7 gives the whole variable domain KAGVTQTPRYLIKTRGQQVTLSCSPISGHRSVSWYQQTPGQGLQFLFEYFSETQRNKGNFPGRFSGRQFSNSRSEMNVSTLELGDSALYLCASSLWTGTHEQYFGPGTRLTVT.

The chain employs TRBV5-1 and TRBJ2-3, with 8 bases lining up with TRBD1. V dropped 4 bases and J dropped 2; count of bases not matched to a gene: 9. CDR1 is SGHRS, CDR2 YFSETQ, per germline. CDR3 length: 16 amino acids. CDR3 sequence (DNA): TGCGCCAGCAGCGAGACAGGGGACACTTACACAGATACGCAGTATTTT. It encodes CASSETGDTYTDTQYF.

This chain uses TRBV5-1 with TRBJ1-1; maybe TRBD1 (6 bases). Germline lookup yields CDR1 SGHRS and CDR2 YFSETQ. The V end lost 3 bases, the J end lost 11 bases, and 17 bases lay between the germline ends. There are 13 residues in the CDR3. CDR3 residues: CASSSPGDPTAFF. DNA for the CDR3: TGCGCCAGCAGCTCCCCAGGGGATCCGACGGCTTTCTTT.

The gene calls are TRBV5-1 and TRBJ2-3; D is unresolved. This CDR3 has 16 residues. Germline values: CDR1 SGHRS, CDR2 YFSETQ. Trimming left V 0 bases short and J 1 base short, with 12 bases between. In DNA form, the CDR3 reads TGCGCCAGCAGCTTGGAACTGGGCTTTGGCACAGATACGCAGTATTTT. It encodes CASSLELGFGTDTQYF.

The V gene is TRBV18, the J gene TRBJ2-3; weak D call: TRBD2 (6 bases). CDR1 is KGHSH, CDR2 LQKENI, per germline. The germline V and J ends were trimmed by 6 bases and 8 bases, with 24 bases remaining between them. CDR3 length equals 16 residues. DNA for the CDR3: TGTGCCAGCTCCCCGGGGGTAGCGAGACGCCCTAGTACGCAGTATTTT. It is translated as CASSPGVARRPSTQYF.

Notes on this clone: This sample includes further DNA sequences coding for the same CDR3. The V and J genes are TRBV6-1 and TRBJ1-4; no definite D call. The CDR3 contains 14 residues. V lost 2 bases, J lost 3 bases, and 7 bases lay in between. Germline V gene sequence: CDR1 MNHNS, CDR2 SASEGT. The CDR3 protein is CASSERRSNEKLFF. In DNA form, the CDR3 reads TGTGCCAGCAGTGAAAGGCGTTCTAATGAAAAACTGTTTTTT.

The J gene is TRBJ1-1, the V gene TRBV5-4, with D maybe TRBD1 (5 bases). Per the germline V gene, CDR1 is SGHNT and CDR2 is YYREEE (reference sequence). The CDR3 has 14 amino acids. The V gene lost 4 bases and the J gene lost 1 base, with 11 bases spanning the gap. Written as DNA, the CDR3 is TGTGCCAGCAGCCCGGGAGGGGAGAACACTGAAGCTTTCTTT. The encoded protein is CASSPGGENTEAFF. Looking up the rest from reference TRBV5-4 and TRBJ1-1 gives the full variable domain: ETGVTQSPTHLIKTRGQQVTLRCSSQSGHNTVSWYQQALGQGPQFIFQYYREEENGRGNFPPRFSGLQFPNYSSELNVNALELDDSALYLCASSPGGENTEAFFGQGTRLTVV.

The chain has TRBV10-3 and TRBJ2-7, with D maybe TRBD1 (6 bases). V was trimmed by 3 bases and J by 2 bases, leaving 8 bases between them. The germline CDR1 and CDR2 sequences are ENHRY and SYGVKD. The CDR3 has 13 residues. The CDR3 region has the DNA TGTGCCATCAGTGAAGGACAGACCTACGAGCAGTACTTC. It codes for CAISEGQTYEQYF.

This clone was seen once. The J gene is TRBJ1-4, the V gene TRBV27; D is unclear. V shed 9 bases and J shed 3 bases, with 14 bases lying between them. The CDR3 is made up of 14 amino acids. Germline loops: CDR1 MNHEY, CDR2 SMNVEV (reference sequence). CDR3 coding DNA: TGTGCCAGTCGCTTTCAGGAGGCTAATGAAAAACTGTTTTTT. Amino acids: CASRFQEANEKLFF.

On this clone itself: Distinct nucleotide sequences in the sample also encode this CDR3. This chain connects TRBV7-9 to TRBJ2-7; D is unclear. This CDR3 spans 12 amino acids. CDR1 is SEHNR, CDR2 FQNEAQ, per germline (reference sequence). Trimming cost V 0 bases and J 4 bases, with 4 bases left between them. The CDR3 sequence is CASSLARYEQYF. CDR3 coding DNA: TGTGCCAGCAGCTTAGCACGGTACGAGCAGTACTTC.